This T cell receptor (beta chain) was observed in a study of a mutant IDH1 vaccine in newly diagnosed glioma. This sample's time point: week 23, last vaccination. Vaccinated patients received 300 ug of mutant IDH1 20-mer peptide per dose, with topical imiquimod. Per germline, CDR1 WNHNN and CDR2 SYGVQD (reference sequence). CDR3 size: 14 residues. Deletions cut 7 bases from V and 1 base from J, with 11 bases between. Sequencing was performed with immunoSEQ multiplex PCR; in TCRdb, only in-frame clones are kept and a portion is missing. The sample includes approximately 37,000 clones, about three quarters of them seen just once. Details on this clone: Its target is not known.

The starting material was PBMCs, obtained from a glioma patient whose treatment included an IDH1 peptide vaccine. The chain links TRBV10-1 to TRBJ1-3; tentatively, D is TRBD1 (5 bases). The sequence was collected from a man aged 50 to 59 with glioma. This CDR3 reads CASKKGASGNTIYF. In DNA, the CDR3 is TGCGCCAGCAAGAAAGGGGCGTCTGGAAACACCATATATTTT.